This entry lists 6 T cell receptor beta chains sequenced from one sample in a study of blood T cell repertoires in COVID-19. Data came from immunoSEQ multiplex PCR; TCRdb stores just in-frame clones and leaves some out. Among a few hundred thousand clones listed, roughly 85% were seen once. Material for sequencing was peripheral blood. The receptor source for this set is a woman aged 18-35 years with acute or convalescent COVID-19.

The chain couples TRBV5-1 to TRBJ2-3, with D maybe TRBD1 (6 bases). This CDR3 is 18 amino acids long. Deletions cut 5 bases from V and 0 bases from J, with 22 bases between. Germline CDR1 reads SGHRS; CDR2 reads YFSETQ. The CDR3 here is CASSTGTRSDASTDTQYF. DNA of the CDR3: TGCGCCAGCAGTACCGGGACAAGAAGCGACGCTAGCACAGATACGCAGTATTTT. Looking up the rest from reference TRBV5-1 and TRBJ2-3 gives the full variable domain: KAGVTQTPRYLIKTRGQQVTLSCSPISGHRSVSWYQQTPGQGLQFLFEYFSETQRNKGNFPGRFSGRQFSNSRSEMNVSTLELGDSALYLCASSTGTRSDASTDTQYFGPGTRLTVL.

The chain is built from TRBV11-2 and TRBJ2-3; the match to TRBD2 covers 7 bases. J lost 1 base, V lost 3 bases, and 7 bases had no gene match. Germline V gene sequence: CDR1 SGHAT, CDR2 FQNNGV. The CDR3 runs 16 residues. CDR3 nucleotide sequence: TGTGCCAGCAGCTTCTGTTCTAGCGGATGCACAGATACGCAGTATTTT. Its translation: CASSFCSSGCTDTQYF.

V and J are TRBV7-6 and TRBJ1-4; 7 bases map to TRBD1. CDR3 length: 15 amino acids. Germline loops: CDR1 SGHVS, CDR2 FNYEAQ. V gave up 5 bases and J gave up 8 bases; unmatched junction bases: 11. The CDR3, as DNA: TGTGCCAGCAGCCCCAACTCCGGGACAGTCGAAAAACTGTTTTTT. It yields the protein CASSPNSGTVEKLFF. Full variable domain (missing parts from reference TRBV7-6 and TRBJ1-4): GAGVSQSPRYKVTKRGQDVALRCDPISGHVSLYWYRQALGQGPEFLTYFNYEAQQDKSGLPNDRFSAERPEGSISTLTIQRTEQRDSAMYRCASSPNSGTVEKLFFGSGTQLSVL.

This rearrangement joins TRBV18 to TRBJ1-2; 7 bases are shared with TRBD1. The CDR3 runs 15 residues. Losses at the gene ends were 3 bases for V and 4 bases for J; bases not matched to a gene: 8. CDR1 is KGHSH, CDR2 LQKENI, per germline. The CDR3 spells CASSPGQDTIYGYTF. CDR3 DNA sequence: TGTGCCAGCTCACCTGGACAGGATACTATCTATGGCTACACCTTC. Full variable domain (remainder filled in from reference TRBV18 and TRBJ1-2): NAGVMQNPRHLVRRRGQEARLRCSPMKGHSHVYWYRQLPEEGLKFMVYLQKENIIDESGMPKERFSAEFPKEGPSILRIQQVVRGDSAAYFCASSPGQDTIYGYTFGSGTRLTVV.

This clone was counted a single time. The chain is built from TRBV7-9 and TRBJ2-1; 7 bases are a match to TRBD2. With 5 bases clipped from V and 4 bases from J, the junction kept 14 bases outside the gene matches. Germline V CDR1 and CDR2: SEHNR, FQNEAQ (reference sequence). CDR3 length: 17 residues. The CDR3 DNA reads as TGTGCCAGCAGCCCTGTAGGCGGGCTAGCGGCGTACAATGAGCAGTTCTTC. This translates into CASSPVGGLAAYNEQFF.

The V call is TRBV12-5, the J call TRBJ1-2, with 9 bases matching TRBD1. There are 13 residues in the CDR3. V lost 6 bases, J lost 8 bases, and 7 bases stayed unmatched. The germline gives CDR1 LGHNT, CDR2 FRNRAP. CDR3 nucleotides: TGTGCTAGTGGCGGGACAGGGCATAAAGGCTACACCTTC. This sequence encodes CASGGTGHKGYTF.